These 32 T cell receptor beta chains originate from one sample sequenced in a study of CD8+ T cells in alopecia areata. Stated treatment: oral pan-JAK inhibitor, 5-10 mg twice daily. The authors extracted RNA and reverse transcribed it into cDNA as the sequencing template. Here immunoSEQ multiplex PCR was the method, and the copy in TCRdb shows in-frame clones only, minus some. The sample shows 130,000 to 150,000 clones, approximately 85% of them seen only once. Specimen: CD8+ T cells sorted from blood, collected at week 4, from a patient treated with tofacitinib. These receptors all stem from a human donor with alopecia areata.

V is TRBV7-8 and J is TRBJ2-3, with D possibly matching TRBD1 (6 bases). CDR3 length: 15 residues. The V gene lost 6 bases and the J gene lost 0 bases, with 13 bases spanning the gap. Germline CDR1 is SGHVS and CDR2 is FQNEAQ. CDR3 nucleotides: TGTGCCAGCAGAACTTCCGGGACAAGCACAGATACGCAGTATTTT. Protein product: CASRTSGTSTDTQYF.

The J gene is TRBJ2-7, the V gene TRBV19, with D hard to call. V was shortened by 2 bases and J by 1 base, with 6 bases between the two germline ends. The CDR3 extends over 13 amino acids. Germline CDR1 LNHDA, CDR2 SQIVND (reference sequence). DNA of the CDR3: TGTGCCAGTAGTATAAGGTTATCCTACGAGCAGTACTTC. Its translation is CASSIRLSYEQYF.

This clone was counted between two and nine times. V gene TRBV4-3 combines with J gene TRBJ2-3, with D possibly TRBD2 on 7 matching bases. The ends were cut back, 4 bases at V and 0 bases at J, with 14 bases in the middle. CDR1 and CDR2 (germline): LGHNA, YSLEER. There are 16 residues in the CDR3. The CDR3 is CASSRGGGLSTDTQYF. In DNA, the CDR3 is TGCGCCAGCAGCCGCGGCGGGGGCCTCAGCACAGATACGCAGTATTTT.

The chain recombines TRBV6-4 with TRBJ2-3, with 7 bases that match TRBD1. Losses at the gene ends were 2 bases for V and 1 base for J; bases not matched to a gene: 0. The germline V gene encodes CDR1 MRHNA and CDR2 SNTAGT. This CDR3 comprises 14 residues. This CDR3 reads CASSDQGGTDTQYF. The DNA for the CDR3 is TGTGCCAGCAGTGACCAGGGGGGCACAGATACGCAGTATTTT.

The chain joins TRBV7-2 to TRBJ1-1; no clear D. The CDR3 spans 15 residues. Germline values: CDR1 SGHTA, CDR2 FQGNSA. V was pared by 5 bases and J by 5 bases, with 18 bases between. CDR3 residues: CASSPRGLGRTEAFF. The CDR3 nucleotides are TGTGCCAGCAGCCCCCGCGGCTTGGGAAGAACTGAAGCTTTCTTT.

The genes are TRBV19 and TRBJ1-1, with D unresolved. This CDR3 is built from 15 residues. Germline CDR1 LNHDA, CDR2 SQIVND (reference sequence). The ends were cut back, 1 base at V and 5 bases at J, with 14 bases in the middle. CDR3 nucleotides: TGTGCCAGTAGTATAGCATCCAACCTCCCAACTGAAGCTTTCTTT. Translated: CASSIASNLPTEAFF.

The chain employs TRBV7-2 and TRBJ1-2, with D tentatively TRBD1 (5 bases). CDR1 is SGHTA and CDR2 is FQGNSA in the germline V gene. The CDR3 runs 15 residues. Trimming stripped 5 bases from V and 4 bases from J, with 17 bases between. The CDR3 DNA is TGTGCCAGCAGCACAACGACAGATAGGGGCTATGGCTACACCTTC. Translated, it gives CASSTTTDRGYGYTF. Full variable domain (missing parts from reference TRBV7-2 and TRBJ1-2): GAGVSQSPSNKVTEKGKDVELRCDPISGHTALYWYRQSLGQGLEFLIYFQGNSAPDKSGLPSDRFSAERTGGSVSTLTIQRTQQEDSAVYLCASSTTTDRGYGYTFGSGTRLTVV.

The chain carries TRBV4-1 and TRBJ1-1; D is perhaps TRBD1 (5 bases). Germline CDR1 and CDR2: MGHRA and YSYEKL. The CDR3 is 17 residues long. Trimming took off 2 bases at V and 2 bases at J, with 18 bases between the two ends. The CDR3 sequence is CASSQRWTPDSNTEAFF. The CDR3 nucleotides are TGCGCCAGCAGCCAACGATGGACCCCCGACAGCAACACTGAAGCTTTCTTT.

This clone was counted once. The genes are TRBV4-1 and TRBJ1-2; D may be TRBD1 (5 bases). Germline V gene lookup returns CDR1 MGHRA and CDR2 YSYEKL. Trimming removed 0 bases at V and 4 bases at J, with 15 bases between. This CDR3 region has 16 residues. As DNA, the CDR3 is TGCGCCAGCAGCCAAGAGGAGGGACCGCGGGGCTATGGCTACACCTTC. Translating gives CASSQEEGPRGYGYTF.

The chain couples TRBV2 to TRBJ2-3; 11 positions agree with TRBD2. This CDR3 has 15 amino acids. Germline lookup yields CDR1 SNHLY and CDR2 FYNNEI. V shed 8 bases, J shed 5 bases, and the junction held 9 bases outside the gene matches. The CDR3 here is CASGYSGGAGDTQYF. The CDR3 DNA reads TGTGCCAGCGGATATAGCGGGGGGGCAGGAGATACGCAGTATTTT.

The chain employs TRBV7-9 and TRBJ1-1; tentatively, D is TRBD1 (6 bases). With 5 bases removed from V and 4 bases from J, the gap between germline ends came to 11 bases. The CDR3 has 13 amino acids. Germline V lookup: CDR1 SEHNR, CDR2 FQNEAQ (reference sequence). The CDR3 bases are TGTGCCAGCAGCCCGACAGGTGGCACTGAAGCTTTCTTT. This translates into CASSPTGGTEAFF.

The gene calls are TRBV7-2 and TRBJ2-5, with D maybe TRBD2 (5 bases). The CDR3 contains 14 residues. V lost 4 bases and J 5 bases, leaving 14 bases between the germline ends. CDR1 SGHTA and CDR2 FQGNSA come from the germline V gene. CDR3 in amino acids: CASSWVDRGETQYF. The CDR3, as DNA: TGTGCCAGCAGCTGGGTTGACCGGGGTGAGACCCAGTACTTC.

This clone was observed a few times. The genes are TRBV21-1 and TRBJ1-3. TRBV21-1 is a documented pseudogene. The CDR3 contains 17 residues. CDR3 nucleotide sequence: TGTGCCAGCAGCAAAGATGAAATGGGTCTCTCTGGAAACACCATATATTTT. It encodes CASSKDEMGLSGNTIYF.

For the CDR3, the DNA is TGTGCCATCAGGGGGCGGGGGGATCAGCCCCAGCATTTT. As protein: CAIRGRGDQPQHF. V gene TRBV10-3 combines with J gene TRBJ1-5; TRBD1 is a possible D gene (5 bases). V lost 6 bases to trimming and J lost 5 bases, with 11 bases between them. Germline V gene sequence: CDR1 ENHRY, CDR2 SYGVKD. The CDR3 contains 13 residues.

The CDR3 region is CASSLLSGTDTQYF. In DNA form, the CDR3 reads TGTGCCAGTAGTCTACTGTCGGGCACAGATACGCAGTATTTT. The gene calls are TRBV19 and TRBJ2-3; the D is unclear. The CDR3 runs 14 residues. CDR1 and CDR2 from the germline V gene are LNHDA and SQIVND (reference sequence). V was trimmed by 5 bases and J by 1 base, leaving 10 bases between them.

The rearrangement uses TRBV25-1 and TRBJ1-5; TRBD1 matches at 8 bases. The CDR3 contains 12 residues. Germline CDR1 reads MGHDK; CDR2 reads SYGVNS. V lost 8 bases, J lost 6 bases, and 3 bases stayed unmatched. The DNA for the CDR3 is TGTGCCAGCGGGACAGGCATTCAGCCCCAGCATTTT. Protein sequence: CASGTGIQPQHF.

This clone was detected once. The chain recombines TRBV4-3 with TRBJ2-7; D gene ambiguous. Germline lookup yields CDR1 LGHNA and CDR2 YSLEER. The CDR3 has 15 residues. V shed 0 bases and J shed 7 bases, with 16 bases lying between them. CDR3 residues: CASSQDTGPSWEQYF. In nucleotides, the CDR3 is TGCGCCAGCAGCCAAGATACGGGCCCCAGTTGGGAGCAGTACTTC.

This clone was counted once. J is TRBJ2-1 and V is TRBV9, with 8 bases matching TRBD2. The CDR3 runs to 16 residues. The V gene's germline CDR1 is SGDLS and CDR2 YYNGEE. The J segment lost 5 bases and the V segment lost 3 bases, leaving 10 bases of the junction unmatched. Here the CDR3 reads CASSAPPGGADNEQFF. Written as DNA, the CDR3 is TGTGCCAGCAGCGCTCCCCCCGGGGGGGCAGACAATGAGCAGTTCTTC.

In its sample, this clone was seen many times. The CDR3 sequence is CASTPALGDRGDEQFF. The DNA of the CDR3 is TGTGCCAGCACTCCGGCCCTAGGGGACAGGGGCGATGAGCAGTTCTTC. The chain combines TRBV27 with TRBJ2-1; 10 bases match TRBD1. Trimming took 7 bases from V and 8 from J; bases not matched to a gene: 14. Germline CDR1 and CDR2: MNHEY and SMNVEV (reference sequence). The CDR3 is 16 amino acids.

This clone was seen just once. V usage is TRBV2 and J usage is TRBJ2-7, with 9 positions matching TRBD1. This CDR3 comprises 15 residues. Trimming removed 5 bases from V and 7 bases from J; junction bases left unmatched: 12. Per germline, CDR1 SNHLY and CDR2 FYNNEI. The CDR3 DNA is TGTGCCAGCAGTCCCCCCGGGACAGGGCTAAGAGAGCAGTACTTC. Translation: CASSPPGTGLREQYF.

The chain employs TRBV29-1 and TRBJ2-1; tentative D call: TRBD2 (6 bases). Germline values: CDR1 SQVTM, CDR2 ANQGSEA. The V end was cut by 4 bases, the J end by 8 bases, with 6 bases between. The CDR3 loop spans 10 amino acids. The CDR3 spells CSVGGDEQFF. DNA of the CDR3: TGCAGCGTTGGGGGGGATGAGCAGTTCTTC.

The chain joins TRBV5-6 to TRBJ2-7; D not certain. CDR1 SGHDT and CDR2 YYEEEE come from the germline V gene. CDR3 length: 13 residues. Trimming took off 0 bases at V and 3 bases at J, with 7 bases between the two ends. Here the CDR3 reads CASSLVQDYEQYF. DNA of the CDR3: TGTGCCAGCAGCTTGGTACAAGACTACGAGCAGTACTTC.

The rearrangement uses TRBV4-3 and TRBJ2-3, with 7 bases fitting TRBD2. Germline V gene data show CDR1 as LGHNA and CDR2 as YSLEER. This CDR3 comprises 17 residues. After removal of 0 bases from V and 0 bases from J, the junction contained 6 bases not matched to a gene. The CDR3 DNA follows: TGCGCCAGCAGCCAAGATTTGACTAGCCTTAGCACAGATACGCAGTATTTT. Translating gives CASSQDLTSLSTDTQYF.

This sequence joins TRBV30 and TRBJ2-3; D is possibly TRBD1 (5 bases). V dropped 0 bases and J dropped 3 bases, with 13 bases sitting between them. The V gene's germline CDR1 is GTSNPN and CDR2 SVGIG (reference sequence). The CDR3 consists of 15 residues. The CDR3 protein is CAWSVGAGYTDTQYF. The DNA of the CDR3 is TGTGCCTGGAGTGTAGGAGCAGGGTATACAGATACGCAGTATTTT.

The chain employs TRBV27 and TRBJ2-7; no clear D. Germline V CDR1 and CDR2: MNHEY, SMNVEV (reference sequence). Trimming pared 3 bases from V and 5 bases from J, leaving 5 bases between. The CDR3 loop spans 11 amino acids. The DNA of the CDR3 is TGTGCCAGCAGTTTTGGGAACGAGCAGTACTTC. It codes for CASSFGNEQYF.

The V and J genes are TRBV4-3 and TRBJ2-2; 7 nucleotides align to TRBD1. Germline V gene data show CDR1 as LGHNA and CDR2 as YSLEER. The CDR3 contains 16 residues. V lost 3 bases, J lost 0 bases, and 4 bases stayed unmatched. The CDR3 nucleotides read TGCGCCAGCAGCCAGAGGGGACAGTCGAACACCGGGGAGCTGTTTTTT. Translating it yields CASSQRGQSNTGELFF.

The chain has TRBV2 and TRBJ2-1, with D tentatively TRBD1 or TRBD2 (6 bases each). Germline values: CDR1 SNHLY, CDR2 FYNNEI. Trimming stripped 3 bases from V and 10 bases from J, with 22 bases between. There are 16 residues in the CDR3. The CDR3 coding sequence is TGTGCCAGCAGTGAGGTGCTCGGGGGCCCTGTTGGGGAGCAGTTCTTC. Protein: CASSEVLGGPVGEQFF.

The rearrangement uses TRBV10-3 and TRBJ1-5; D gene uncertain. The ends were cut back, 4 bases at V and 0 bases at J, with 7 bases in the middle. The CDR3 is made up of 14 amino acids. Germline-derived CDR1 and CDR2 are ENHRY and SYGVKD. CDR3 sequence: CAISGGDSNQPQHF. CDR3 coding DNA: TGTGCCATCAGTGGCGGGGATAGCAATCAGCCCCAGCATTTT.

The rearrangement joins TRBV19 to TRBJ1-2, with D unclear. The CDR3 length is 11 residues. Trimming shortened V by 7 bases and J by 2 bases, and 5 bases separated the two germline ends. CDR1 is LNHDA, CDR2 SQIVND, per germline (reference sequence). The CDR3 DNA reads TGTGCCAGTACTTACAACTATGGCTACACCTTC. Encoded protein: CASTYNYGYTF. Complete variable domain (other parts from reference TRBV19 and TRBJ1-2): DGGITQSPKYLFRKEGQNVTLSCEQNLNHDAMYWYRQDPGQGLRLIYYSQIVNDFQKGDIAEGYSVSREKKESFPLTVTSAQKNPTAFYLCASTYNYGYTFGSGTRLTVV.

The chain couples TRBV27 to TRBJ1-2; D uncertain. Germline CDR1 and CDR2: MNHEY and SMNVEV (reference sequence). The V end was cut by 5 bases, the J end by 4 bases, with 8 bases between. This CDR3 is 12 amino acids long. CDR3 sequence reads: CASSPDLYGYTF. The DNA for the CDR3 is TGTGCCAGCAGTCCCGACCTCTATGGCTACACCTTC.

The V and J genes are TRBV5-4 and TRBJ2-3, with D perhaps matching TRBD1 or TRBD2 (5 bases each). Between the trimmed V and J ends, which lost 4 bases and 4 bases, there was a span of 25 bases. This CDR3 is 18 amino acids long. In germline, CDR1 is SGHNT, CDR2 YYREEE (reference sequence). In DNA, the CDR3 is TGTGCCAGCAGCCGATCGATCGGGACCCCCTCCCCCTCAGATACGCAGTATTTT. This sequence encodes CASSRSIGTPSPSDTQYF.

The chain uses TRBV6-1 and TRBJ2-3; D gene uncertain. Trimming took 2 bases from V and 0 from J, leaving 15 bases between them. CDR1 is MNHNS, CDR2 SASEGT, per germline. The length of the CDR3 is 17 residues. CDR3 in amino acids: CASSESRHDASTDTQYF. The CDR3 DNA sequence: TGTGCCAGCAGTGAATCCCGACACGACGCTAGCACAGATACGCAGTATTTT.